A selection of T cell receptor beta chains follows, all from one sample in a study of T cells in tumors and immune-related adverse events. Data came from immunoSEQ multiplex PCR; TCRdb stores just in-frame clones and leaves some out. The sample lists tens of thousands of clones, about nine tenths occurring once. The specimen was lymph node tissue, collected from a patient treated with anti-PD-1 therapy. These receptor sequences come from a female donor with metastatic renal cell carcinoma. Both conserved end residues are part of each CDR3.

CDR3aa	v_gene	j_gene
CASSLGLADYTDTQYF	TRBV7-9	TRBJ2-3
CAWSDRNRAGNTEAFF	TRBV30	TRBJ1-1
CASSRQGYGNTIYF	TRBV19	TRBJ1-3
CASAPDRGLFYGYTF	TRBV11-2	TRBJ1-2
CASSGYGELFF	TRBV28	TRBJ2-2
CASSLVQETQYF	TRBV28	TRBJ2-5
CASSQVVLAQETQYF	TRBV4-1	TRBJ2-5
CASSFLRTGWGGELFF	TRBV11-2	TRBJ2-2
CASSPTGINSPLHF	TRBV6-5	TRBJ1-6
CASSSNYGYTF	TRBV5-4	TRBJ1-2
CASSSLAGDTQYF	TRBV7-2	TRBJ2-3
CTSSQEGSKTYNSPLHF	TRBV1	TRBJ1-6
CASSLGQGWGTEAFF	TRBV19	TRBJ1-1
CASSEMLGGETQYF	TRBV10-2	TRBJ2-5
CASSFSLYDSYNEQFF	TRBV5-1	TRBJ2-1
CASSLTITDTQYF	TRBV5-1	TRBJ2-3
CASSPKLAGAFYEQYF	TRBV5-4	TRBJ2-7
CASSWNDYEQYF	TRBV5-1	TRBJ2-7
CASSLRGTIGANVLTF	TRBV7-9	TRBJ2-6
CASSFLGSGTWVYEQYF	TRBV7-8	TRBJ2-7
CASSLGPQGSGYTF	TRBV5-1	TRBJ1-2
CATSRVTSGYSDTQYF	TRBV15	TRBJ2-3
CASSVGDGYTF	TRBV2	TRBJ1-2
CASSLAGGWDTQYF	TRBV11-3	TRBJ2-3
CATSRAKWDRGRGGELFF	TRBV15	TRBJ2-2
CASSLSGIDTQYF	TRBV5-1	TRBJ2-3